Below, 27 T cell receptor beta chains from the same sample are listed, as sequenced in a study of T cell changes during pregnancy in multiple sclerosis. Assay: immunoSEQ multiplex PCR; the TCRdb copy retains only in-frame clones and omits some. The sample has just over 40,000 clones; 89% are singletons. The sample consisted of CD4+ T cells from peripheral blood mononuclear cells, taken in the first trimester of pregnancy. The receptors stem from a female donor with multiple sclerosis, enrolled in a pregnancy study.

The CDR3 loop is CARSTSGGYEQYF. The CDR3 DNA sequence: TGTGCCCGATCGACTAGCGGGGGATACGAGCAGTACTTC. This chain uses TRBV30 with TRBJ2-7; 12 bases map to TRBD2. There are 13 residues in the CDR3. Losses at the gene ends were 8 bases for V and 4 bases for J; bases not matched to a gene: 6. Per germline, CDR1 GTSNPN and CDR2 SVGIG (reference sequence).

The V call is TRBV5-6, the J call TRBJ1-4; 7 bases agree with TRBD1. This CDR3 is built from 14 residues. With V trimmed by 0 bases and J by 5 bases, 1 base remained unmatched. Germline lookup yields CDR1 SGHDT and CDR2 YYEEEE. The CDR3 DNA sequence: TGTGCCAGCAGCTTGGGACAGGGAAATGAAAAACTGTTTTTT. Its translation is CASSLGQGNEKLFF.

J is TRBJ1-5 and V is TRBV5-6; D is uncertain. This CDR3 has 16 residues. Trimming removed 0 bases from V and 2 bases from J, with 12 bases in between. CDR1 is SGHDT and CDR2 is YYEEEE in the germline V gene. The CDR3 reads CASSLATFAGNQPQHF. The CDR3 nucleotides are TGTGCCAGCAGCTTGGCAACCTTCGCGGGCAATCAGCCCCAGCATTTT.

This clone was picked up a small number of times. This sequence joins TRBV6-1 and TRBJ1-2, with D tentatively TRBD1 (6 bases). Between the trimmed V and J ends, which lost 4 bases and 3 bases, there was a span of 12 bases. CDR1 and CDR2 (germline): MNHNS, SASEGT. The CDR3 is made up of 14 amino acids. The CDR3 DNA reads TGTGCCAGCAGTGGGCAACAGGGAGACTATGGCTACACCTTC. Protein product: CASSGQQGDYGYTF.

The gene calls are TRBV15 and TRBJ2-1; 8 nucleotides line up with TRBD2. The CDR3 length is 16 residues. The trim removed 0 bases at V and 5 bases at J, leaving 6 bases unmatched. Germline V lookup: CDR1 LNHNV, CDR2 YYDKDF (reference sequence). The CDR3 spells CATSRDLAGRNNEQFF. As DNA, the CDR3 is TGTGCCACCAGCAGAGATTTAGCGGGAAGAAACAATGAGCAGTTCTTC.

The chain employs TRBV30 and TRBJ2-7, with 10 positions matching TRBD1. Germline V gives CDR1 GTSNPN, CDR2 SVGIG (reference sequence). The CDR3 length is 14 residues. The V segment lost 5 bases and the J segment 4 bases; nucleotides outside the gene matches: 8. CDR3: CAWGDRGKSYEQYF. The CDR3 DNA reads TGTGCCTGGGGGGACAGGGGCAAATCTTACGAGCAGTACTTC.

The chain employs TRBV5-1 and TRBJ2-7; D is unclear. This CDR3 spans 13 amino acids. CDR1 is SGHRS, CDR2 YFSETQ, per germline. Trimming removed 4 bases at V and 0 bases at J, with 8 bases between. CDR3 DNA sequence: TGCGCCAGCAGCGCCGACAACTCCTACGAGCAGTACTTC. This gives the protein CASSADNSYEQYF.

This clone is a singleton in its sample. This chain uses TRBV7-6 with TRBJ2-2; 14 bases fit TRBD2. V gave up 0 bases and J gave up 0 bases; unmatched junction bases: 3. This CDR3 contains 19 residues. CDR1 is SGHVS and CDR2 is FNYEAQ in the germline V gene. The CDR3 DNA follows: TGTGCCAGCAGCTTAGCGCCGACTAGCGGGGGGGCGAACACCGGGGAGCTGTTTTTT. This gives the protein CASSLAPTSGGANTGELFF.

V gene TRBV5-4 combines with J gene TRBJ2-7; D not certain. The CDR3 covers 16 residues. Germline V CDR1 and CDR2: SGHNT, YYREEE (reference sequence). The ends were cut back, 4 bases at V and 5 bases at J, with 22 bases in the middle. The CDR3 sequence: CASSLVPLRMGHEQYF. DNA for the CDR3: TGTGCCAGCAGCCTTGTACCCCTTAGAATGGGCCACGAGCAGTACTTC.

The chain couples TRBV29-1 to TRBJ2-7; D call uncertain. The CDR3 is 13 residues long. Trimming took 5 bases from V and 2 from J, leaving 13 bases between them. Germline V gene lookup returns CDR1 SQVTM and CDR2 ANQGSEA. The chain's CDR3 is CSVSQSSAYEQYF. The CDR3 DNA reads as TGCAGCGTTTCACAGAGCTCTGCCTACGAGCAGTACTTC.

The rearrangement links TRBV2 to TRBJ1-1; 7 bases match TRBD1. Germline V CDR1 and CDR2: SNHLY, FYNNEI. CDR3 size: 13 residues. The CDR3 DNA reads TGTGCAACCCACCGGGACAGCAGCACTGAAGCTTTCTTT. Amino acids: CATHRDSSTEAFF.

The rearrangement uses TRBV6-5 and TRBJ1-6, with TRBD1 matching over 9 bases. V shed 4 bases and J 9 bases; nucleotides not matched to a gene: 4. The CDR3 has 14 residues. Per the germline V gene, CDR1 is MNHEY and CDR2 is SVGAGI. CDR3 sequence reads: CASSFRDRASPLHF. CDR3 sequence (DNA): TGTGCCAGCAGTTTCCGGGACAGGGCTTCACCCCTCCACTTT.

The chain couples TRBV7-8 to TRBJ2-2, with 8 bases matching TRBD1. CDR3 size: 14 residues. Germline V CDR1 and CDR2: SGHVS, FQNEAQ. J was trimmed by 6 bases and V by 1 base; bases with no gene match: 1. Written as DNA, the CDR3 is TGTGCCAGCAGCTTAGAACAGGGGGCCGGGGAGCTGTTTTTT. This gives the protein CASSLEQGAGELFF.

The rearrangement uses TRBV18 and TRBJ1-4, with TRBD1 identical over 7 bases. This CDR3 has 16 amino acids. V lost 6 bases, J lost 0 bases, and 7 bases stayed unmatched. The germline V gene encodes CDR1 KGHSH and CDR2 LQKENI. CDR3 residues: CASSRGQAATNEKLFF. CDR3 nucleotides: TGTGCCAGCTCGCGCGGACAGGCTGCAACTAATGAAAAACTGTTTTTT.

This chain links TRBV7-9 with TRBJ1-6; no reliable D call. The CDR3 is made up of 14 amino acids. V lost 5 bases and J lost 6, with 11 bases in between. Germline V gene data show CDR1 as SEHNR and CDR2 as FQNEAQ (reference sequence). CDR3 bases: TGTGCCAGCAGCCCACGGGAGCCTAATTCACCCCTCCACTTT. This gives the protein CASSPREPNSPLHF.

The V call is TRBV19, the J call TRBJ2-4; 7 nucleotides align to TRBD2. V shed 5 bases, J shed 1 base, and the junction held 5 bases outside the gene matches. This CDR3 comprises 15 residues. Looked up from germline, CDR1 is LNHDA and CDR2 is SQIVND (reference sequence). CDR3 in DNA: TGTGCCAGTAGTTTCGGGGGGTCGGCCAAAAACATTCAGTACTTC. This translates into CASSFGGSAKNIQYF.

CDR3 region: CASSLDGQSGYGYTF. As DNA, the CDR3 is TGCGCCAGCAGCTTGGATGGACAATCAGGCTATGGCTACACCTTC. The rearrangement links TRBV5-1 to TRBJ1-2; perhaps TRBD1 as D (5 bases). The CDR3 is 15 residues long. CDR1 is SGHRS and CDR2 is YFSETQ in the germline V gene. Trimming stripped 0 bases from V and 4 bases from J, with 13 bases between. Full variable domain (outside the CDR3, taken from reference TRBV5-1 and TRBJ1-2): KAGVTQTPRYLIKTRGQQVTLSCSPISGHRSVSWYQQTPGQGLQFLFEYFSETQRNKGNFPGRFSGRQFSNSRSEMNVSTLELGDSALYLCASSLDGQSGYGYTFGSGTRLTVV.

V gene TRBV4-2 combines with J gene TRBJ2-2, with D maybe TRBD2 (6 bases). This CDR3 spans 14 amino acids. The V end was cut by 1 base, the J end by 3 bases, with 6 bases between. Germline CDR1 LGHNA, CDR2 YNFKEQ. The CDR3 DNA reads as TGTGCCAGCAGCCAAGGGGAGGACACCGGGGAGCTGTTTTTT. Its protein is CASSQGEDTGELFF.

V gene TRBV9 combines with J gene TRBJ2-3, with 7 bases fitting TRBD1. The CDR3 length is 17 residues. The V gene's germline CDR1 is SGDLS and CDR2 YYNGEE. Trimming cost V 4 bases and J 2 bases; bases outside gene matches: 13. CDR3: CASSPRGVTGPTDTQYF. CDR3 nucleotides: TGTGCCAGCAGCCCCCGAGGGGTGACAGGGCCCACAGATACGCAGTATTTT.

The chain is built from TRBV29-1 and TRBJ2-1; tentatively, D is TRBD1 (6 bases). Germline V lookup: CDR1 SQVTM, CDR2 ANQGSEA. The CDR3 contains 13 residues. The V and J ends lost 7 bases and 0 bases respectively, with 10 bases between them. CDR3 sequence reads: CSGDNHSYNEQFF. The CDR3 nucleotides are TGCAGCGGGGACAACCACTCCTACAATGAGCAGTTCTTC.

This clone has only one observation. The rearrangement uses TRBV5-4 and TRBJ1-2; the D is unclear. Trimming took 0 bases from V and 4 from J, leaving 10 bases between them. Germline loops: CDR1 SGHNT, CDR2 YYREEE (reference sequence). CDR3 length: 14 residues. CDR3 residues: CASSLVGGGYGYTF. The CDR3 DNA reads TGTGCCAGCAGCTTGGTCGGCGGTGGCTATGGCTACACCTTC.

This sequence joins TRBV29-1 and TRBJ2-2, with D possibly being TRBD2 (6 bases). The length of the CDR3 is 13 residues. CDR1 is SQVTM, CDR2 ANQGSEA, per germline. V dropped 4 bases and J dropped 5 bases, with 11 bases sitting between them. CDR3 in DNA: TGCAGCGTTGGTCTGACTAGAACCGGGGAGCTGTTTTTT. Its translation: CSVGLTRTGELFF.

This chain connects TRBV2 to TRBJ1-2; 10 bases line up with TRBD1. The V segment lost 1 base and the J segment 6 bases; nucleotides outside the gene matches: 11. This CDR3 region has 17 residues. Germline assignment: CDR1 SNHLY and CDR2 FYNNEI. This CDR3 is CASSEGFGTGDKNGYTF. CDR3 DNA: TGTGCCAGCAGTGAAGGGTTCGGGACAGGGGATAAAAATGGCTACACCTTC. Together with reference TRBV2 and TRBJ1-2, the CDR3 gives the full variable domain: EPEVTQTPSHQVTQMGQEVILRCVPISNHLYFYWYRQILGQKVEFLVSFYNNEISEKSEIFDDQFSVERPDGSNFTLKIRSTKLEDSAMYFCASSEGFGTGDKNGYTFGSGTRLTVV.

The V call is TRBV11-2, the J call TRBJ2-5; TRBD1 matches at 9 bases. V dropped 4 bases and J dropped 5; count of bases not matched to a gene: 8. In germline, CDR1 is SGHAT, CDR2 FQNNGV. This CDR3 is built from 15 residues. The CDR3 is CASSSQGQGGETQYF. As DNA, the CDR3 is TGTGCCAGCAGCTCCCAGGGACAGGGAGGGGAGACCCAGTACTTC.

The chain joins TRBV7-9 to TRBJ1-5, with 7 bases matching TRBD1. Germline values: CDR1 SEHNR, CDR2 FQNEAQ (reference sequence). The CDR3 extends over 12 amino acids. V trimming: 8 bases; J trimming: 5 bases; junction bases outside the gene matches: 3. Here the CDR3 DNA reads TGTGCCAGCGCCGACAGGGATCAGCCCCAGCATTTT. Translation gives CASADRDQPQHF.

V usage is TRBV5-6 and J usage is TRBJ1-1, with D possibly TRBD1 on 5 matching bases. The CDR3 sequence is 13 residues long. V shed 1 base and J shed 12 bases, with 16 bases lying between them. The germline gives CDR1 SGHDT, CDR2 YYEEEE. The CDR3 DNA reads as TGTGCCAGCAGCTTGAATCGCCAGGGTGTGCCTTTCTTT. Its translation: CASSLNRQGVPFF.

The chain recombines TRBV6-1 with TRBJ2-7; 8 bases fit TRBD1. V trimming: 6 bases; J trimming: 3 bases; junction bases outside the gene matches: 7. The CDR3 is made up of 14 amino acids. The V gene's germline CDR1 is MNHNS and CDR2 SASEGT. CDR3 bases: TGTGCCAGCAGGTACGGACAGGGCGTCTACGAGCAGTACTTC. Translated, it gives CASRYGQGVYEQYF.